Below are 4 T cell receptor beta chains sequenced from a single sample in a study of T cell responses to AZD1222 COVID-19 vaccine. Method: immunoSEQ multiplex PCR; TCRdb's copy keeps in-frame clones and lacks some. The repertoire holds some 80,000 clones, 90% seen once, with 2.5% to 4% in the top ten. The source was peripheral blood, collected 28 days after the second AZD1222 dose. Source of these receptors: an adult who received the AZD1222 COVID-19 vaccine.

In DNA form, the CDR3 reads TGTGCCAGCTCCCCGGAGCGTACAGCGAACACCGGGGAGCTGTTTTTT. Translation gives CASSPERTANTGELFF. The chain couples TRBV5-4 to TRBJ2-2; unclear D gene. The CDR3 covers 16 residues. Germline V CDR1 and CDR2: SGHNT, YYREEE (reference sequence). Trimming left V 7 bases short and J 0 bases short, with 16 bases between.

This clone was seen just once. CDR3 sequence (DNA): TGTGCCAGCAGCCAGGGGGCGCGAGGCTATGGCTACACCTTC. The encoded protein is CASSQGARGYGYTF. This sequence joins TRBV3-1 (or the pseudogene TRBV3-2) and TRBJ1-2, with D maybe TRBD1 (6 bases). Per germline, CDR1 LGHDT and CDR2 YNNKEL (reference sequence). The CDR3 sequence is 14 residues long. Trimming removed 3 bases from V and 4 bases from J, with 12 bases in between.

The rearrangement links TRBV11-1 to TRBJ2-2, with a tentative D call TRBD2 (5 bases). The CDR3 consists of 16 residues. Germline CDR1 and CDR2: SGHAT and FQDESV (reference sequence). V gave up 2 bases and J gave up 2 bases, with 12 bases separating them. This CDR3 is CASSLMAGLNTGELFF. The CDR3 DNA reads TGTGCCAGCAGCTTAATGGCAGGACTCAACACCGGGGAGCTGTTTTTT.

The J gene is TRBJ1-2, the V gene TRBV2; D may be TRBD1 (5 bases). Trimming stripped 8 bases from V and 0 bases from J, with 13 bases between. The CDR3 is 14 residues long. From germline, CDR1 is SNHLY and CDR2 FYNNEI. The CDR3 nucleotides are TGTGCCAGCCGCTGGGGCACCTCTAACTATGGCTACACCTTC. Protein: CASRWGTSNYGYTF.